Below are 10 T cell receptor beta chains sequenced from a single sample in a study of cytomegalovirus exposure and HLA in healthy donors. The PCR contained 60 Vbeta and 13 Jbeta primers. The data were produced by immunoSEQ multiplex PCR, yet TCRdb's version contains in-frame clones alone and is incomplete. This sample has some 140,000 clones; around 79% occur once, and the top ten carry 7.7%. The material sequenced was PBMCs. The receptors come from a man aged 30 to 45 in good health and CMV-seropositive.

This rearrangement joins TRBV27 to TRBJ2-7; TRBD1 is a possible D gene (5 bases). Germline assignment: CDR1 MNHEY and CDR2 SMNVEV (reference sequence). The CDR3 extends over 13 amino acids. Trimming left V 4 bases short and J 3 bases short, with 10 bases between. CDR3 coding DNA: TGTGCCAGCAGTTCTGGACACCTCTACGAGCAGTACTTC. It translates to CASSSGHLYEQYF.

The gene calls are TRBV5-6 and TRBJ2-5; 7 bases agree with TRBD1. Trimming at V came to 0 bases and at J to 9 bases, leaving 11 bases not matched to a gene. The germline V gene encodes CDR1 SGHDT and CDR2 YYEEEE. The CDR3 consists of 15 residues. The CDR3 bases are TGTGCCAGCAGCTTGGGACAGGGCCTCGAGGAGGCCCAGTACTTC. Translating it yields CASSLGQGLEEAQYF.

The rearrangement uses TRBV5-1 and TRBJ2-7; D unclear. The CDR3 length is 13 residues. Trimming shortened V by 3 bases and J by 1 base, and 8 bases separated the two germline ends. CDR1 SGHRS and CDR2 YFSETQ come from the germline V gene. In nucleotides, the CDR3 is TGCGCCAGCAGCTCTCCGGAGTCCTACGAGCAGTACTTC. This sequence encodes CASSSPESYEQYF.

The V gene is TRBV2, the J gene TRBJ1-1, with 9 bases aligning to TRBD1. The V gene's germline CDR1 is SNHLY and CDR2 FYNNEI. This CDR3 contains 17 residues. V was clipped by 6 bases and J by 0 bases; unmatched bases: 11. CDR3 DNA: TGTGCCAGCAGCCTCGCGACAGGACAGGGGCTGAACACTGAAGCTTTCTTT. Its protein is CASSLATGQGLNTEAFF.

J is TRBJ2-7 and V is TRBV5-1, with 10 positions matching TRBD2. Germline V CDR1 and CDR2: SGHRS, YFSETQ. Trimming removed 2 bases from V and 2 bases from J; junction bases left unmatched: 4. CDR3 length: 15 residues. CDR3 sequence: CASSFGTSVTYEQYF. The CDR3, as DNA: TGCGCCAGCAGCTTCGGGACTAGCGTCACCTACGAGCAGTACTTC.

Here the CDR3 reads CAWSPGGGYTF. In nucleotides, the CDR3 is TGTGCCTGGAGCCCCGGCGGTGGCTACACCTTC. The chain couples TRBV30 to TRBJ1-2; D ambiguous. The germline V and J ends were trimmed by 3 bases and 7 bases, with 9 bases remaining between them. Germline CDR1 is GTSNPN and CDR2 is SVGIG (reference sequence). This CDR3 region has 11 residues.

This clone appeared many times. The chain joins TRBV6-1 to TRBJ2-1, with unresolved D. CDR1 and CDR2 (germline): MNHNS, SASEGT. The CDR3 length is 15 residues. V was trimmed by 0 bases and J by 3 bases, leaving 9 bases between them. CDR3 coding DNA: TGTGCCAGCAGTGAAGCCTCCGGCGGCTACAATGAGCAGTTCTTC. As protein: CASSEASGGYNEQFF.

The chain couples TRBV18 to TRBJ1-5; no firm D call. Germline CDR1 is KGHSH and CDR2 is LQKENI. The CDR3 spans 14 residues. V lost 3 bases and J lost 12, with 18 bases in between. The CDR3 region has the DNA TGTGCCAGCTCACCGTCCCCACAAATACAGTACCAGCATTTT. Translated: CASSPSPQIQYQHF.

The rearrangement links TRBV5-5 to TRBJ2-7; 10 bases align to TRBD1. The CDR3 is 15 residues long. Germline V gene data show CDR1 as SGHKS and CDR2 as YYEKEE (reference sequence). After removal of 1 base from V and 3 bases from J, the junction contained 4 bases not matched to a gene. The CDR3 coding sequence is TGTGCCAGCAGCTTGTCGGGACAGGGGTTCTACGAGCAGTACTTC. It codes for CASSLSGQGFYEQYF. Supplemented by reference TRBV5-5 and TRBJ2-7, the full variable domain reads DAGVTQSPTHLIKTRGQQVTLRCSPISGHKSVSWYQQVLGQGPQFIFQYYEKEERGRGNFPDRFSARQFPNYSSELNVNALLLGDSALYLCASSLSGQGFYEQYFGPGTRLTVT.

The CDR3 DNA is TGCGCCAGCAGTAAATCAGCCGAGAGCGGCTACGAGCAGTACTTC. Translated, it gives CASSKSAESGYEQYF. The rearrangement links TRBV5-1 to TRBJ2-7, with a weak D call TRBD2 (5 bases). The CDR3 length is 15 residues. Germline loops: CDR1 SGHRS, CDR2 YFSETQ. Trimming took off 5 bases at V and 3 bases at J, with 18 bases between the two ends.